The next 20 T cell receptor beta chains were all read from a single sample in a study of blood T cell repertoires in COVID-19. TCRdb keeps only in-frame clones here, not all; method: immunoSEQ multiplex PCR. The table shows tens of thousands of clones, with 91% occurring only once. The specimen was peripheral blood. The receptors were sampled from a woman between 45 and 65 years old in a cohort sampled during active COVID-19.

The chain is built from TRBV7-9 and TRBJ2-2; D gene unclear. This CDR3 has 15 amino acids. Trimming pared 3 bases from V and 0 bases from J, leaving 8 bases between. Germline values: CDR1 SEHNR, CDR2 FQNEAQ (reference sequence). CDR3 region: CASSFQNANTGELFF. CDR3 sequence (DNA): TGTGCCAGCAGCTTCCAGAACGCGAACACCGGGGAGCTGTTTTTT.

The CDR3 protein is CASSLGTGYEQYF. The CDR3 DNA sequence: TGTGCCAGCTCACTGGGGACAGGGTACGAGCAGTACTTC. The chain uses TRBV18 and TRBJ2-7, with 9 bases fitting TRBD1. CDR3 size: 13 residues. Per the germline V gene, CDR1 is KGHSH and CDR2 is LQKENI. V shed 4 bases, J shed 4 bases, and the junction held 2 bases outside the gene matches.

This rearrangement joins TRBV7-8 to TRBJ1-2; a possible D gene is TRBD1 (5 bases). The V and J ends lost 5 bases and 1 base respectively, with 11 bases between them. The CDR3 runs 14 residues. Looked up from germline, CDR1 is SGHVS and CDR2 is FQNEAQ. CDR3 in amino acids: CASSPTTVNYGYTF. The DNA of the CDR3 is TGTGCCAGCAGCCCGACGACAGTTAACTATGGCTACACCTTC.

The J gene is TRBJ2-1, the V gene TRBV21-1; the DNA was not used to check the table's D call, TRBD2. TRBV21-1 is given as a pseudogene. The CDR3 has 17 amino acids. For the CDR3, the DNA is TGTGCCAGCAGGCTCGAGGACCGCTTTCGGGGAGACAATGAGCAGTTCTTC. It is translated as CASRLEDRFRGDNEQFF.

The chain recombines TRBV5-8 with TRBJ1-5; 8 bases fit TRBD1. V was pared by 1 base and J by 6 bases, with 3 bases of the junction left unmatched. In germline, CDR1 is SGHTS, CDR2 YDEGEE. CDR3 length: 14 amino acids. CDR3 amino acids: CASSLTGGGQPQHF. CDR3 bases: TGTGCCAGCAGCTTGACAGGGGGAGGTCAGCCCCAGCATTTT.

The rearrangement uses TRBV28 and TRBJ2-2, with TRBD1 matching over 7 bases. Germline assignment: CDR1 MDHEN and CDR2 SYDVKM. V shed 7 bases, J shed 2 bases, and the junction held 7 bases outside the gene matches. The CDR3 length is 15 residues. The CDR3 bases are TGTGCCAGCAAGGAACAGGGGCTTAACACCGGGGAGCTGTTTTTT. Amino acids: CASKEQGLNTGELFF.

The V and J genes are TRBV7-2 and TRBJ2-1, with 7 nucleotides matching TRBD1. The CDR3 totals 16 residues. Unmatched junction bases numbered 6, after V lost 1 base and J lost 3 bases. CDR1 SGHTA and CDR2 FQGNSA come from the germline V gene. The CDR3, as DNA: TGTGCCAGCAGCTTAGTGGCTACAGGGGACTACAATGAGCAGTTCTTC. Translated: CASSLVATGDYNEQFF. Supplemented by reference TRBV7-2 and TRBJ2-1, the full variable domain reads GAGVSQSPSNKVTEKGKDVELRCDPISGHTALYWYRQSLGQGLEFLIYFQGNSAPDKSGLPSDRFSAERTGGSVSTLTIQRTQQEDSAVYLCASSLVATGDYNEQFFGPGTRLTVL.

This rearrangement joins TRBV5-1 to TRBJ2-7; 9 bases are shared with TRBD2. V was clipped by 0 bases and J by 2 bases; unmatched bases: 3. Germline assignment: CDR1 SGHRS and CDR2 YFSETQ. The CDR3 covers 15 residues. CDR3 amino acids: CASSLVRGGAYEQYF. The DNA of the CDR3 is TGCGCCAGCAGCTTGGTCCGCGGGGGGGCCTACGAGCAGTACTTC.

CDR3 amino acids: CASSFSGNTGELFF. CDR3 bases: TGCGCCAGCAGCTTCAGCGGGAACACCGGGGAGCTGTTTTTT. The genes are TRBV5-1 and TRBJ2-2; tentatively, D is TRBD2 (5 bases). Germline assignment: CDR1 SGHRS and CDR2 YFSETQ. V lost 2 bases and J 1 base, leaving 6 bases between the germline ends. The CDR3 covers 14 residues.

The V and J genes are TRBV27 and TRBJ2-7, with D unresolved. The germline V gene encodes CDR1 MNHEY and CDR2 SMNVEV (reference sequence). Deletions cut 7 bases from V and 3 bases from J, with 7 bases between. CDR3 length: 11 residues. The DNA for the CDR3 is TGTGCCAGCATTTACGGCTACGAGCAGTACTTC. Translation: CASIYGYEQYF.

The J gene is TRBJ2-1, the V gene TRBV24-1, with D possibly being TRBD1 (6 bases). Looked up from germline, CDR1 is KGHDR and CDR2 is SFDVKD. V dropped 0 bases and J dropped 3 bases, with 8 bases sitting between them. The CDR3 is 15 residues long. CDR3 nucleotides: TGTGCCACCAGTGATTTGGGGACACGCTACAATGAGCAGTTCTTC. Protein product: CATSDLGTRYNEQFF.

The chain couples TRBV3-1 (or the pseudogene TRBV3-2) to TRBJ1-4; TRBD1 matches at 9 bases. The ends lost 0 bases at V and 0 bases at J; junction bases unmatched: 11. Germline CDR1 is LGHDT and CDR2 is YNNKEL (reference sequence). CDR3 length: 20 residues. The CDR3 DNA follows: TGTGCCAGCAGCCAAGATTGGGGGACAGGGCGACCAGCAACTAATGAAAAACTGTTTTTT. Translated, it gives CASSQDWGTGRPATNEKLFF.

The chain joins TRBV5-1 to TRBJ2-3, with TRBD2 matching over 15 bases. The CDR3 runs to 17 residues. The V gene end was trimmed by 4 bases and the J gene end by 0 bases; junction bases not matched to a gene: 3. Germline V lookup: CDR1 SGHRS, CDR2 YFSETQ. The CDR3 coding sequence is TGCGCCAGCAGCAAAGGGACTAGCGGGGGGAGCACAGATACGCAGTATTTT. Translation gives CASSKGTSGGSTDTQYF.

The genes are TRBV5-6 and TRBJ1-5, with D uncertain. CDR3 length: 17 residues. V was pared by 2 bases and J by 0 bases, with 15 bases between. Germline lookup yields CDR1 SGHDT and CDR2 YYEEEE. The CDR3 DNA is TGTGCCAGCAGCTTTTGGAGCGTTCCCGATAGCAATCAGCCCCAGCATTTT. Residues: CASSFWSVPDSNQPQHF.

This rearrangement joins TRBV29-1 to TRBJ2-7, with 7 nucleotides matching TRBD1. The CDR3 consists of 16 residues. Trimming cost V 0 bases and J 7 bases; bases outside gene matches: 15. Per germline, CDR1 SQVTM and CDR2 ANQGSEA. The CDR3 DNA reads as TGCAGCGTTGAAGAATGGGACAGAGGGGGCGCGAGGGAGCAGTACTTC. Amino acids: CSVEEWDRGGAREQYF.

The chain has TRBV7-8 and TRBJ2-3; D is unresolved. The V and J ends lost 3 bases and 0 bases respectively, with 4 bases between them. This CDR3 contains 13 residues. CDR1 SGHVS and CDR2 FQNEAQ come from the germline V gene. The CDR3 DNA is TGTGCCAGCAGCTTCGGGAGCACAGATACGCAGTATTTT. As protein: CASSFGSTDTQYF. Combining the CDR3 with reference TRBV7-8 and TRBJ2-3 gives the whole variable domain GAGVSQSPRYKVAKRGQDVALRCDPISGHVSLFWYQQALGQGPEFLTYFQNEAQLDKSGLPSDRFFAERPEGSVSTLKIQRTQQEDSAVYLCASSFGSTDTQYFGPGTRLTVL.

CDR3 amino acids: CASSEGRQGSEKLFF. CDR3 nucleotide sequence: TGTGCCAGCAGTGAAGGTAGACAGGGGTCTGAAAAACTGTTTTTT. This rearrangement joins TRBV6-1 to TRBJ1-4; 8 bases align to TRBD1. In germline, CDR1 is MNHNS, CDR2 SASEGT. The trim removed 1 base at V and 7 bases at J, leaving 5 bases unmatched. The CDR3 is 15 amino acids.

This clone has just a few counts. V gene TRBV5-4 combines with J gene TRBJ1-5; D is perhaps TRBD1 (6 bases). Germline lookup yields CDR1 SGHNT and CDR2 YYREEE (reference sequence). The CDR3 is 12 amino acids. Trimming stripped 3 bases from V and 6 bases from J, with 7 bases between. In DNA, the CDR3 is TGTGCCAGCAGCTCACAGGGTCAGCCCCAGCATTTT. It encodes CASSSQGQPQHF.

The V gene is TRBV4-2, the J gene TRBJ1-4; 7 positions agree with TRBD1. CDR3 length: 16 amino acids. Germline CDR1 LGHNA, CDR2 YNFKEQ. Trimming at V came to 2 bases and at J to 5 bases, leaving 8 bases not matched to a gene. Here the CDR3 reads CASSQSGGTANEKLFF. CDR3 nucleotide sequence: TGTGCCAGCAGCCAATCAGGGGGGACAGCGAATGAAAAACTGTTTTTT.

This rearrangement joins TRBV27 to TRBJ2-7, with TRBD2 as a possible D gene (5 bases). Per the germline V gene, CDR1 is MNHEY and CDR2 is SMNVEV (reference sequence). CDR3 length equals 13 residues. V was shortened by 4 bases and J by 3 bases, with 10 bases between the two germline ends. CDR3 coding DNA: TGTGCCAGCAGTTCCGGACTCCTCTACGAGCAGTACTTC. Protein product: CASSSGLLYEQYF.